This T cell receptor beta chain is drawn from a study of shared clonotypes between healthy human individuals. The CDR3 runs to 16 residues. Germline lookup yields CDR1 SEHNR and CDR2 FQNEAQ (reference sequence). The J segment lost 2 bases and the V segment lost 3 bases, leaving 3 bases of the junction unmatched. Repertoires were generated with immunoSEQ multiplex PCR, while TCRdb's copy carries only in-frame clones and drops some. The data contain hundreds of thousands of clones, approximately 95% of them singletons. As defined, naive CD8 cells were CD45RO-negative and positively selected for CCR7, with terminally differentiated effector memory CD45RA+ cells excluded.

The chain uses TRBV7-9 and TRBJ1-3, with 11 bases aligning to TRBD1. The receptor's source is a woman aged 25 to 39 in good health. Sequences were obtained from naive CD8+ T cells sorted from blood. The CDR3 loop is CASSFSGQGAGNTIYF. DNA of the CDR3: TGTGCCAGCAGCTTCTCGGGACAGGGGGCTGGAAACACCATATATTTT.